The sample holds many counts of the clone carrying this TCR beta chain. These data are taken from a study of glioma-infiltrating T cells. Using RNA template, CDR3s of TCR alpha and beta were amplified with iRepertoire arm-PCR. MiXCR, applied by TCRdb to the multiplex PCR reads, yields one record per CDR3 protein. The sample records about 380,000 distinct CDR3 sequences, roughly two fifths being singletons. Germline CDR1 reads MDHEN; CDR2 reads SYDVKM. This CDR3 contains 15 residues. V was clipped by 6 bases and J by 7 bases; unmatched bases: 13. The sequence derives from a human donor with low-grade glioma or glioblastoma, undergoing nonglioma brain surgery, or in good health (not recorded which). The V and J genes are TRBV28 and TRBJ2-7; 9 nucleotides agree with TRBD1. The source material was glioma tissue, nonneoplastic brain tissue, or PBMCs (not recorded which). The chain's CDR3 is CASSSVWTGDGEQYF. DNA of the CDR3: TGTGCCAGCAGCTCAGTCTGGACAGGGGATGGTGAGCAGTACTTC. Drawing the rest from reference TRBV28 and TRBJ2-7, the complete variable domain is DVKVTQSSRYLVKRTGEKVFLECVQDMDHENMFWYRQDPGLGLRLIYFSYDVKMKEKGDIPEGYSVSREKKERFSLILESASTNQTSMYLCASSSVWTGDGEQYFGPGTRLTVT.